Listed below are T cell receptor beta chains from one sample, sequenced in a study of blood T cell repertoires in COVID-19. The assay was immunoSEQ multiplex PCR, and TCRdb's table has in-frame clones only and misses some. The sample shows 270,000 or so clones, approximately 86% of them seen only once. Sequencing used peripheral blood. These receptor sequences come from a young woman with acute or convalescent COVID-19. CDR3s include the opening cysteine and the closing phenylalanine or tryptophan. Fields, in order: CDR3 DNA, CDR3 protein, J gene, V gene, D gene, clone size, CDR3 length. D genes are given only for firm matches. Clone size is not always given. Where it is, it says once, few, many or a class for expanded clones.

cdr3_nt: TGTGCCAGCAGCTCTACAGGGGCGGCGGGGGAGACCCAGTACTTC
cdr3_aa: CASSSTGAAGETQYF
j_call: TRBJ2-5
v_call: TRBV7-3
d_call: NA
clone_size: NA
cdr3_length: 15

cdr3_nt: TGCAGCGTTGAAGGACAACAGGGTTCTAACTATGGCTACACCTTC
cdr3_aa: CSVEGQQGSNYGYTF
j_call: TRBJ1-2
v_call: TRBV29-1
d_call: NA
clone_size: NA
cdr3_length: 15

cdr3_nt: TGTGCCATCACCGCAGAGGACAGGGGCTACGAGCAGTACTTC
cdr3_aa: CAITAEDRGYEQYF
j_call: TRBJ2-7
v_call: TRBV10-3
d_call: TRBD1
clone_size: NA
cdr3_length: 14

cdr3_nt: TGCGCCAGCAGCCAAGATTTCGGACAGACCTACGAGCAGTACTTC
cdr3_aa: CASSQDFGQTYEQYF
j_call: TRBJ2-7
v_call: TRBV4-3
d_call: NA
clone_size: few
cdr3_length: 15

cdr3_nt: TGTGCCAGCAGTTACTCGGGCAGGGTCCTTGGCTATGGCTACACCTTC
cdr3_aa: CASSYSGRVLGYGYTF
j_call: TRBJ1-2
v_call: TRBV6-5
d_call: NA
clone_size: NA
cdr3_length: 16

cdr3_nt: TGCGCCAGCAGCTTTCAGGGGGTGGATGAAAAACTGTTTTTT
cdr3_aa: CASSFQGVDEKLFF
j_call: TRBJ1-4
v_call: TRBV5-1
d_call: TRBD1
clone_size: NA
cdr3_length: 14

cdr3_nt: TGTGCCAGCAGCTTCTCAGGGTCGGGAGTAGGGTCCTACAATGAGCAGTTCTTC
cdr3_aa: CASSFSGSGVGSYNEQFF
j_call: TRBJ2-1
v_call: TRBV7-9
d_call: NA
clone_size: NA
cdr3_length: 18

cdr3_nt: TGTGCCAGTACTAGCGGGGAGGGCAATGAGCAGTTCTTC
cdr3_aa: CASTSGEGNEQFF
j_call: TRBJ2-1
v_call: TRBV11-3
d_call: TRBD2
clone_size: NA
cdr3_length: 13

cdr3_nt: TGCGCCAGCAGCTTGGTGGCAGGGGGCTGGGAGACCCAGTACTTC
cdr3_aa: CASSLVAGGWETQYF
j_call: TRBJ2-5
v_call: TRBV5-1
d_call: TRBD1
clone_size: NA
cdr3_length: 15

cdr3_nt: TGTGCCAGCAGTTACTCGACGGGGTTACGCGAGCAGTACTTC
cdr3_aa: CASSYSTGLREQYF
j_call: TRBJ2-7
v_call: TRBV6-2/TRBV6-3
d_call: NA
clone_size: NA
cdr3_length: 14

cdr3_nt: TGTGCCAGCAGGAAGAGGCTTGGGGGAGGTCAGCCCCAGCATTTT
cdr3_aa: CASRKRLGGGQPQHF
j_call: TRBJ1-5
v_call: TRBV21-1
d_call: NA
clone_size: NA
cdr3_length: 15

cdr3_nt: TGTGCCAGCAGCGTAGTGCTAGCGGGAGGGCCAGATACGCAGTATTTT
cdr3_aa: CASSVVLAGGPDTQYF
j_call: TRBJ2-3
v_call: TRBV9
d_call: TRBD2
clone_size: NA
cdr3_length: 16

cdr3_nt: TGCGCCAGCAGCTTGGAAGTGGGAGGTCGTGCAGATACGCAGTATTTT
cdr3_aa: CASSLEVGGRADTQYF
j_call: TRBJ2-3
v_call: TRBV5-1
d_call: NA
clone_size: NA
cdr3_length: 16

cdr3_nt: TGTGCCAGCAGCGTAGTGGGGGGTCGTGGGAATGAGCAGTTCTTC
cdr3_aa: CASSVVGGRGNEQFF
j_call: TRBJ2-1
v_call: TRBV9
d_call: NA
clone_size: NA
cdr3_length: 15

cdr3_nt: TGTGCCAGCAGCTCGGGACAGAGCCTAGATCTAGCCAAAAACATTCAGTACTTC
cdr3_aa: CASSSGQSLDLAKNIQYF
j_call: TRBJ2-4
v_call: TRBV5-4
d_call: TRBD1
clone_size: once
cdr3_length: 18

cdr3_nt: TGTGCCAGCAGCCAAGATTTATATGGCAGTGGCTACACCTTC
cdr3_aa: CASSQDLYGSGYTF
j_call: TRBJ1-2
v_call: TRBV14
d_call: NA
clone_size: NA
cdr3_length: 14

cdr3_nt: TGTGCCAGCAGTTCCCTGGGGGGGGTTCGAGACACTGAAGCTTTCTTT
cdr3_aa: CASSSLGGVRDTEAFF
j_call: TRBJ1-1
v_call: TRBV6-2/TRBV6-3
d_call: NA
clone_size: NA
cdr3_length: 16

cdr3_nt: TGTGCCAGCAGCTTAGCGGCCCGAGGGAACACTGAAGCTTTCTTT
cdr3_aa: CASSLAARGNTEAFF
j_call: TRBJ1-1
v_call: TRBV7-8
d_call: NA
clone_size: NA
cdr3_length: 15

cdr3_nt: TGTGCCAGCAGTGAAGCGCTTTCACCGCAGGGGGCCTTTTTAAATCAGCCCCAGCATTTT
cdr3_aa: CASSEALSPQGAFLNQPQHF
j_call: TRBJ1-5
v_call: TRBV2
d_call: TRBD1
clone_size: NA
cdr3_length: 20

cdr3_nt: TGTGCCAGCAGCCACTCCGCTATCAATCAGCCCCAGCATTTT
cdr3_aa: CASSHSAINQPQHF
j_call: TRBJ1-5
v_call: TRBV3-1/TRBV3-2
d_call: NA
clone_size: many
cdr3_length: 14

cdr3_nt: TGTGCCATCAGCCCCTCTGGGGGACGGGGGGCCGGGGAGCTGTTTTTT
cdr3_aa: CAISPSGGRGAGELFF
j_call: TRBJ2-2
v_call: TRBV10-3
d_call: TRBD2
clone_size: once
cdr3_length: 16

cdr3_nt: TGTGCCAGCAGTCACGGACAGGGGACTAACTATGGCTACACCTTC
cdr3_aa: CASSHGQGTNYGYTF
j_call: TRBJ1-2
v_call: TRBV27
d_call: TRBD1
clone_size: once
cdr3_length: 15

cdr3_nt: TGTGCCAGCAGCTTAGGCGGAGGGAGCTCCTATAATTCACCCCTCCACTTT
cdr3_aa: CASSLGGGSSYNSPLHF
j_call: TRBJ1-6
v_call: TRBV7-8
d_call: NA
clone_size: NA
cdr3_length: 17

cdr3_nt: TGTGCCAGCAGTTACTCGACGGGGGGCCTATATGGCTACACCTTC
cdr3_aa: CASSYSTGGLYGYTF
j_call: TRBJ1-2
v_call: TRBV6-5
d_call: NA
clone_size: NA
cdr3_length: 15

cdr3_nt: TGCGCCAGCAGCCAACAAGGGACTAGCGGTTCCTACGAGCAGTACTTC
cdr3_aa: CASSQQGTSGSYEQYF
j_call: TRBJ2-7
v_call: TRBV4-3
d_call: TRBD2
clone_size: NA
cdr3_length: 16

cdr3_nt: TGTGCCTGGAGGGGGCTAAGCTCTGGAAACACCATATATTTT
cdr3_aa: CAWRGLSSGNTIYF
j_call: TRBJ1-3
v_call: TRBV30
d_call: NA
clone_size: NA
cdr3_length: 14

cdr3_nt: TGTGCCAGCAGCCTCAGGGAGGGGTCAGATACGCAGTATTTT
cdr3_aa: CASSLREGSDTQYF
j_call: TRBJ2-3
v_call: TRBV7-2
d_call: TRBD2
clone_size: NA
cdr3_length: 14

cdr3_nt: TGTGCCAGCAGTCCCCGGACAGGGGAAGTCTATGGCTACACCTTC
cdr3_aa: CASSPRTGEVYGYTF
j_call: TRBJ1-2
v_call: TRBV27
d_call: TRBD1
clone_size: NA
cdr3_length: 15

cdr3_nt: TGTGCCAGCAGTGTGTCTAGCGTTCCTAACACCGGGGAGCTGTTTTTT
cdr3_aa: CASSVSSVPNTGELFF
j_call: TRBJ2-2
v_call: TRBV6-1
d_call: NA
clone_size: NA
cdr3_length: 16

cdr3_nt: TGTGCCAGCAGCTTAACCGGGGGGACTAGCGTCGGTGAGCAGTTCTTC
cdr3_aa: CASSLTGGTSVGEQFF
j_call: TRBJ2-1
v_call: TRBV7-3
d_call: TRBD2
clone_size: NA
cdr3_length: 16

cdr3_nt: TGTGCCAGCAGGGGGGCTAGCGGGGGAAACAATGAGCAGTTCTTC
cdr3_aa: CASRGASGGNNEQFF
j_call: TRBJ2-1
v_call: TRBV7-2
d_call: TRBD2
clone_size: NA
cdr3_length: 15

cdr3_nt: TGTGCCAGCAGCTTGCTGGCAGGGGCGGCTGAAGCTTTCTTT
cdr3_aa: CASSLLAGAAEAFF
j_call: TRBJ1-1
v_call: TRBV5-8
d_call: NA
clone_size: NA
cdr3_length: 14

cdr3_nt: TGTGCCAGCAGCCAAGTAACGACAGCGCTCTCCGACGAGCAGTACTTC
cdr3_aa: CASSQVTTALSDEQYF
j_call: TRBJ2-7
v_call: TRBV4-2
d_call: NA
clone_size: once
cdr3_length: 16

cdr3_nt: TGTGCCAGCAGTTTACGGAGTTACGAGCAGTACTTC
cdr3_aa: CASSLRSYEQYF
j_call: TRBJ2-7
v_call: TRBV28
d_call: NA
clone_size: NA
cdr3_length: 12

cdr3_nt: TGTGCCAGCAGCCAGAGGCCGGGGGGATACGAGCAGTACTTC
cdr3_aa: CASSQRPGGYEQYF
j_call: TRBJ2-7
v_call: TRBV3-1/TRBV3-2
d_call: TRBD2
clone_size: few
cdr3_length: 14

cdr3_nt: TGTGCCAGCAGGGGGACAGCGAACACCGGGGAGCTGTTTTTT
cdr3_aa: CASRGTANTGELFF
j_call: TRBJ2-2
v_call: TRBV7-2
d_call: TRBD1
clone_size: once
cdr3_length: 14

cdr3_nt: TGTGCCAGCAGCTTGTGGTGGGCGGGGCCCCCCTACTACGAGCAGTACTTC
cdr3_aa: CASSLWWAGPPYYEQYF
j_call: TRBJ2-7
v_call: TRBV5-6
d_call: NA
clone_size: NA
cdr3_length: 17

cdr3_nt: TGTGCCAGCAGCTCCCCCACGCGGGCAACATCTATGAACACTGAAGCTTTCTTT
cdr3_aa: CASSSPTRATSMNTEAFF
j_call: TRBJ1-1
v_call: TRBV7-9
d_call: NA
clone_size: NA
cdr3_length: 18

cdr3_nt: TGTGCCAGCAGCCACGACCTCGGACAGAGGGGTAATTCACCCCTCCACTTT
cdr3_aa: CASSHDLGQRGNSPLHF
j_call: TRBJ1-6
v_call: TRBV14
d_call: NA
clone_size: NA
cdr3_length: 17

cdr3_nt: TGCGCCAGCAGCAAGACAGGGGAAACTGAAGCTTTCTTT
cdr3_aa: CASSKTGETEAFF
j_call: TRBJ1-1
v_call: TRBV5-1
d_call: TRBD1
clone_size: once
cdr3_length: 13

cdr3_nt: TGTGCCAGCAGTTACTTAGGGGGCTTTCAGCCCCAGCATTTT
cdr3_aa: CASSYLGGFQPQHF
j_call: TRBJ1-5
v_call: TRBV6-5
d_call: TRBD1
clone_size: NA
cdr3_length: 14

cdr3_nt: TGTGCCAGCAGTTTATCGACTGCCTATGGCTACACCTTC
cdr3_aa: CASSLSTAYGYTF
j_call: TRBJ1-2
v_call: TRBV27
d_call: NA
clone_size: NA
cdr3_length: 13

cdr3_nt: TGTGCCAGCAGTACAGGGGGCGCCTCCACCTTC
cdr3_aa: CASSTGGASTF
j_call: TRBJ1-2
v_call: TRBV6-5
d_call: TRBD1
clone_size: NA
cdr3_length: 11

cdr3_nt: TGTGCCAGTAGCGCTGGACAGGGACCCTACGAGCAGTACTTC
cdr3_aa: CASSAGQGPYEQYF
j_call: TRBJ2-7
v_call: TRBV19
d_call: TRBD1
clone_size: NA
cdr3_length: 14

cdr3_nt: TGTGCCAGCAATGTTCTCAGGGGCACTGAAGCTTTCTTT
cdr3_aa: CASNVLRGTEAFF
j_call: TRBJ1-1
v_call: TRBV2
d_call: NA
clone_size: NA
cdr3_length: 13

cdr3_nt: TGTGCCAGCAGCCACATTACTCAACAGGGGGCGGGTGGCTACACCTTC
cdr3_aa: CASSHITQQGAGGYTF
j_call: TRBJ1-2
v_call: TRBV13
d_call: TRBD1
clone_size: NA
cdr3_length: 16